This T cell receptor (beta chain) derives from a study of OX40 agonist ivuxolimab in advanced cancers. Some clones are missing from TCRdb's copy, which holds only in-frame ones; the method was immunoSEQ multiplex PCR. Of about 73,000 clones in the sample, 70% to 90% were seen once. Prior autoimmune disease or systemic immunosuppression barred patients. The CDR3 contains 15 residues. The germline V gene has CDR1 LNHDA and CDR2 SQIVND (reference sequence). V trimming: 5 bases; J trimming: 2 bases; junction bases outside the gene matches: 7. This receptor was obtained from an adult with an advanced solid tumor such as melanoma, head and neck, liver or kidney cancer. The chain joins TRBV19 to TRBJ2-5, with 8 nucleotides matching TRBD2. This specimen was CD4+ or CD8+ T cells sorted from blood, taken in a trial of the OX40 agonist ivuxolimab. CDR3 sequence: CASSPPGGQQETQYF. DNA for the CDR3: TGTGCCAGTAGTCCCCCGGGAGGGCAGCAAGAGACCCAGTACTTC.